Shown below are 24 T cell receptor beta chains from a single sample sequenced in a study of T cells after yellow fever vaccination. TCRdb recomputed calls from the 5' RACE reads with MiXCR, one row per CDR3 protein. This sample carries about 320,000 distinct CDR3 sequences, approximately 4% of them seen once, and the ten largest clones take roughly a fifth. This specimen was PBMCs, taken 15 days after the yellow fever booster vaccination. Receptor source: a man younger than 30 who received the YFV17D yellow fever vaccine.

This clonotype was recorded many times. V and J are TRBV6-2 or TRBV6-3 and TRBJ2-1; no definite D call. V shed 1 base and J shed 1 base, with 5 bases lying between them. Germline loops: CDR1 MNHEY, CDR2 SVGEGT. The CDR3 length is 14 residues. The CDR3: CASSYWFSYNEQFF. The DNA of the CDR3 is TGTGCCAGCAGTTACTGGTTTTCCTACAATGAGCAGTTCTTC.

The gene calls are TRBV6-2 or TRBV6-3 and TRBJ1-5, with unresolved D. The ends were cut back, 10 bases at V and 3 bases at J, with 25 bases in the middle. Germline CDR1 is MNHEY and CDR2 is SVGEGT. The CDR3 contains 17 residues. CDR3 nucleotide sequence: TGTGCCATTTCGGGAGGGATTTTCGACATGAACAATCAGCCCCAGCATTTT. As protein: CAISGGIFDMNNQPQHF.

The sample holds many counts of this clonotype. V gene TRBV12-3 or TRBV12-4 combines with J gene TRBJ2-7; TRBD1 aligns across 9 bases. The V segment lost 5 bases and the J segment 4 bases; nucleotides outside the gene matches: 3. CDR3 length equals 13 residues. The CDR3 loop reads CASSQDRGYEQYV. The DNA for the CDR3 is TGTGCCAGCAGTCAGGACAGGGGTTACGAGCAGTACGTC.

This clonotype appeared many times. The V gene is TRBV10-3, the J gene TRBJ2-3, with 9 positions matching TRBD2. CDR1 and CDR2 from the germline V gene are ENHRY and SYGVKD. CDR3 length: 15 residues. Trimming took 6 bases from V and 4 from J; bases not matched to a gene: 8. This CDR3 reads CAIRATSGLSDTQYF. The CDR3 DNA reads TGTGCCATCAGGGCGACTAGCGGTCTTTCAGATACGCAGTATTTT.

This clonotype was detected only a few times. The rearrangement links TRBV7-9 to TRBJ2-3, with D perhaps TRBD2 (6 bases). CDR3 length equals 14 residues. Germline assignment: CDR1 SEHNR and CDR2 FQNEAQ (reference sequence). V gave up 3 bases and J gave up 4 bases, with 11 bases separating them. CDR3 sequence: CASSFSSDADTQYF. CDR3 in DNA: TGTGCCAGCAGCTTTTCTAGCGACGCAGATACGCAGTATTTT.

This clonotype was picked up many times. The chain combines TRBV7-2 with TRBJ1-4; D is unresolved. CDR3 size: 13 residues. Germline CDR1 SGHTA, CDR2 FQGNSA. With 1 base removed from V and 14 bases from J, the gap between germline ends came to 14 bases. The CDR3 reads CASSLGATETLFF. The CDR3 DNA is TGTGCCAGCAGCTTAGGGGCGACGGAAACTCTGTTTTTT.

The chain combines TRBV9 with TRBJ1-2; D gene ambiguous. Trimming shortened V by 2 bases and J by 4 bases, and 12 bases separated the two germline ends. This CDR3 has 14 residues. The germline V gene encodes CDR1 SGDLS and CDR2 YYNGEE. The CDR3 loop reads CASSVTVSGYGYTF. The CDR3 DNA reads as TGTGCCAGCAGCGTTACAGTTTCTGGCTATGGCTACACCTTC. Based on the CDR3 plus reference TRBV9 and TRBJ1-2, the full variable domain is DSGVTQTPKHLITATGQRVTLRCSPRSGDLSVYWYQQSLDQGLQFLIQYYNGEERAKGNILERFSAQQFPDLHSELNLSSLELGDSALYFCASSVTVSGYGYTFGSGTRLTVV.

There are many counts of this clonotype. This chain uses TRBV7-9 with TRBJ2-7; 7 bases are a match to TRBD1. The CDR3 is 16 amino acids. CDR1 is SEHNR, CDR2 FQNEAQ, per germline (reference sequence). V lost 3 bases to trimming and J lost 3 bases; unmatched junction nucleotides: 11. The CDR3 is CASSFDTGATSYEQYF. DNA for the CDR3: TGTGCCAGCAGCTTTGACACAGGGGCTACTAGCTACGAGCAGTACTTC. The full variable domain, in which reference TRBV7-9 and TRBJ2-7 provide the parts outside the CDR3, is DTGVSQNPRHKITKRGQNVTFRCDPISEHNRLYWYRQTLGQGPEFLTYFQNEAQLEKSRLLSDRFSAERPKGSFSTLEIQRTEQGDSAMYLCASSFDTGATSYEQYFGPGTRLTVT.

This clonotype was seen a few times. The chain uses TRBV5-1 and TRBJ2-2; 9 bases map to TRBD2. The germline V gene encodes CDR1 SGHRS and CDR2 YFSETQ. The J segment lost 5 bases and the V segment lost 4 bases, leaving 9 bases of the junction unmatched. This CDR3 is built from 16 residues. The CDR3 DNA sequence: TGCGCCAGCAGCCCTCTTGAGGCGGGGGGGACCGGGGAGCTGTTTTTT. This encodes CASSPLEAGGTGELFF.

This clonotype appeared a few times. V and J are TRBV12-3 or TRBV12-4 and TRBJ2-3, with 8 bases identical to TRBD2. V trimming: 6 bases; J trimming: 4 bases; junction bases outside the gene matches: 12. This CDR3 is 16 amino acids long. Written as DNA, the CDR3 is TGTGCCAGCAGGGGATTTCGGGGGGGGGCTTCAGATACGCAGTATTTT. It specifies CASRGFRGGASDTQYF.

V is TRBV4-1 and J is TRBJ1-2; the D gene is possibly TRBD1 (6 bases). This CDR3 has 16 residues. Germline V gives CDR1 MGHRA, CDR2 YSYEKL. Deletions cut 4 bases from V and 2 bases from J, with 17 bases between. CDR3 coding DNA: TGCGCCAGCAGCCTCGTCATAACAGGGAAGAACTATGGCTACACCTTC. Amino acid sequence: CASSLVITGKNYGYTF.

The chain uses TRBV25-1 and TRBJ1-1; D is perhaps TRBD1 (5 bases). V shed 1 base and J shed 5 bases, with 14 bases lying between them. The germline gives CDR1 MGHDK, CDR2 SYGVNS. The CDR3 is 15 amino acids. CDR3 region: CASSESLGDGTEAFF. For the CDR3, the DNA is TGTGCCAGCAGTGAATCTCTGGGGGATGGAACTGAAGCTTTCTTT. The whole variable domain, remainder taken from reference TRBV25-1 and TRBJ1-1, is EADIYQTPRYLVIGTGKKITLECSQTMGHDKMYWYQQDPGMELHLIHYSYGVNSTEKGDLSSESTVSRIRTEHFPLTLESARPSHTSQYLCASSESLGDGTEAFFGQGTRLTVV.

Many counts were recorded for this clonotype. CDR3 residues: CASSQDRGYGYTF. CDR3 bases: TGTGCCAGCAGTCAGGACAGGGGCTATGGCTACACCTTC. The chain is built from TRBV12-3 or TRBV12-4 and TRBJ1-2; 9 nucleotides match TRBD1. The CDR3 runs to 13 residues. Trimming removed 5 bases from V and 4 bases from J; junction bases left unmatched: 2.

This clonotype was detected a few times. The V gene is TRBV20-1, the J gene TRBJ1-1; D is undetermined. CDR1 is DFQATT and CDR2 is SNEGSKA in the germline V gene (reference sequence). V lost 1 base to trimming and J lost 4 bases, with 10 bases between them. The CDR3 extends over 13 amino acids. CDR3 amino acids: CSARATVTTEAFF. The CDR3 DNA sequence: TGCAGTGCTAGAGCCACGGTAACCACTGAAGCTTTCTTT.

The chain joins TRBV20-1 to TRBJ1-2; D is uncertain. Germline CDR1 DFQATT, CDR2 SNEGSKA (reference sequence). This CDR3 contains 12 residues. In DNA, the CDR3 is TGCAGCGGGATCTCCCCTAACTATGGCTACACCTTC. Translating it yields CSGISPNYGYTF.

This clonotype was picked up a small number of times. This chain connects TRBV7-2 to TRBJ2-1, with 14 bases lining up with TRBD2. The CDR3 is 17 residues long. Germline CDR1 is SGHTA and CDR2 is FQGNSA. Trimming cost V 5 bases and J 7 bases; bases outside gene matches: 10. The CDR3 DNA is TGTGCCAGCAGCCACCAGACTAGCGGGGGGGCCCGGAATGAGCAGTTCTTC. This encodes CASSHQTSGGARNEQFF. Full variable domain (outside the CDR3, taken from reference TRBV7-2 and TRBJ2-1): GAGVSQSPSNKVTEKGKDVELRCDPISGHTALYWYRQSLGQGLEFLIYFQGNSAPDKSGLPSDRFSAERTGGSVSTLTIQRTQQEDSAVYLCASSHQTSGGARNEQFFGPGTRLTVL.

Only a few counts were recorded for this clonotype. The gene calls are TRBV4-1 and TRBJ1-5; no clear D. CDR3 length: 18 amino acids. The V gene lost 0 bases and the J gene lost 0 bases, with 15 bases spanning the gap. The germline gives CDR1 MGHRA, CDR2 YSYEKL. CDR3 region: CASSQDRQELISNQPQHF. The CDR3 DNA follows: TGCGCCAGCAGCCAAGATCGGCAGGAGCTAATTAGCAATCAGCCCCAGCATTTT.

This clonotype was observed at least ten times. This chain joins TRBV7-8 and TRBJ2-4; no definite D call. The germline V gene has CDR1 SGHVS and CDR2 FQNEAQ. The CDR3 is 17 residues long. V lost 5 bases to trimming and J lost 0 bases, with 17 bases between them. CDR3 nucleotide sequence: TGTGCCAGCAGCCACCTAGACGACAAACTAGCCAAAAACATTCAGTACTTC. Translation: CASSHLDDKLAKNIQYF.

This sequence joins TRBV20-1 and TRBJ1-6, with a tentative D call TRBD1 (6 bases). The germline V gene has CDR1 DFQATT and CDR2 SNEGSKA (reference sequence). The CDR3 extends over 12 amino acids. Trimming took 6 bases from V and 11 from J, leaving 14 bases between them. The CDR3 bases are TGCAGTGCCAGGGGTGATTGGGCACCCCTCCACTTT. It yields the protein CSARGDWAPLHF.

The chain employs TRBV5-1 and TRBJ2-3, with D perhaps TRBD1 or TRBD2 (5 bases each). Germline loops: CDR1 SGHRS, CDR2 YFSETQ. This CDR3 contains 13 residues. V was clipped by 0 bases and J by 6 bases, with 8 bases between them. The CDR3 sequence: CASSLVGEDTQYF. The CDR3 DNA is TGCGCCAGCAGCTTGGTAGGGGAGGATACGCAGTATTTT.

This clonotype was observed many times. The chain combines TRBV5-1 with TRBJ2-5; a possible D gene is TRBD2 (7 bases). The CDR3 contains 14 residues. V shed 4 bases and J shed 5 bases, with 15 bases lying between them. Looked up from germline, CDR1 is SGHRS and CDR2 is YFSETQ. Written as DNA, the CDR3 is TGCGCCAGCAGCAGTCTGGGGGGGCGTGAGACCCAGTACTTC. Translation gives CASSSLGGRETQYF.

The chain combines TRBV7-2 with TRBJ2-3; possible D gene TRBD2, 5 bases. Looked up from germline, CDR1 is SGHTA and CDR2 is FQGNSA. The CDR3 extends over 13 amino acids. The ends were cut back, 5 bases at V and 6 bases at J, with 12 bases in the middle. This chain's CDR3 is CASSPERGDTQYF. The CDR3 nucleotides read TGTGCCAGCAGCCCAGAGAGAGGGGATACGCAGTATTTT.

This clonotype was seen a handful of times. The chain combines TRBV4-2 with TRBJ1-2; D unclear. The V end lost 0 bases, the J end lost 7 bases, and 9 bases lay between the germline ends. Germline CDR1 is LGHNA and CDR2 is YNFKEQ. CDR3 length: 13 residues. The CDR3 bases are TGTGCCAGCAGCCAAGATGGCCTAACTGGCTACACCTTC. Translation gives CASSQDGLTGYTF.

The chain combines TRBV5-1 with TRBJ1-6, with unresolved D. From germline, CDR1 is SGHRS and CDR2 YFSETQ. The CDR3 runs to 16 residues. V lost 1 base and J 3 bases, leaving 11 bases between the germline ends. This chain's CDR3 is CASSLSGPRYNSPLHF. The CDR3 bases are TGCGCCAGCAGCTTGTCGGGCCCGCGCTATAATTCACCCCTCCACTTT.